This TCR beta chain came from a study of metastatic and nonmetastatic thyroid tumors. Study details: Comparative analysis of repertoires was undertaken across blood and tumor or nodule tissue obtained from malignant and benign thyroid patients.

Per the study methods: Clinicopathological groups supplied CDR3 differences that were used to build a distant-metastasis classifier for papillary thyroid cancer. TCRdb re-called the PCR reads via MiXCR. These V and J calls originate from TCRdb's pipeline instead of the authors' own analysis. Of roughly 90,000 clones in the sample, under 15% were seen once. Whole-study findings and limits: As reported, TCR beta diversity in blood and tumor was significantly higher in malignant thyroid tumors than in benign nodules.

Patients were all untreated before their thyroid surgery. To note about this clone: Its antigen is not known. With a much larger clone just one base away, this may be a read error.

Between the trimmed V and J ends, which lost 5 bases and 6 bases, there was a span of 17 bases. The CDR3 is 15 amino acids. Germline lookup yields CDR1 SGHRS and CDR2 YFSETQ. The chain is built from TRBV5-1 and TRBJ2-2; TRBD1 or TRBD2 may be the D gene (6 bases each). The receptor was derived from a female donor with papillary thyroid cancer or a benign thyroid nodule (not recorded which). Some clones in this sample may be carry-over from other donors' samples. Sequencing was done on a sample of blood. This CDR3 is CASRLGGLVSGELFF. The CDR3 nucleotides are TGCGCCAGCAGATTAGGGGGGCTGGTGTCCGGGGAGCTGTTTTTT.